Each of the 32 T cell receptor beta chains below was sequenced from the same sample in a study of T cell responses to AZD1222 COVID-19 vaccine. Measured with immunoSEQ multiplex PCR; TCRdb has only the in-frame clones, and not every one. The table shows about 120,000 clones, with 75% to 95% occurring only once. This material consisted of peripheral blood, taken on day 0 of AZD1222 vaccination. These TCRs come from an adult in good health.

This clone was recorded only once. Other DNA sequences in this specimen translate into the identical CDR3. The chain has TRBV28 and TRBJ1-5; D is undetermined. Trimming left V 0 bases short and J 4 bases short, with 4 bases between. From germline, CDR1 is MDHEN and CDR2 SYDVKM. The CDR3 consists of 13 residues. The DNA for the CDR3 is TGTGCCAGCAGTTTATGGGGGAATCAGCCCCAGCATTTT. Encoded protein: CASSLWGNQPQHF.

The rearrangement uses TRBV5-6 and TRBJ2-7; 8 nucleotides line up with TRBD1. The germline V gene has CDR1 SGHDT and CDR2 YYEEEE. The CDR3 consists of 14 residues. V lost 4 bases to trimming and J lost 3 bases; unmatched junction nucleotides: 6. The CDR3 coding sequence is TGTGCCAGCAGCCACGGGACAGGAAGCTACGAGCAGTACTTC. This gives the protein CASSHGTGSYEQYF.

The gene calls are TRBV28 and TRBJ2-5; a weak D match, TRBD1 (5 bases). This CDR3 region has 13 residues. The germline V gene has CDR1 MDHEN and CDR2 SYDVKM. V was trimmed by 5 bases and J by 5 bases, leaving 12 bases between them. The CDR3 sequence: CASSPQGFETQYF. CDR3 coding DNA: TGTGCCAGCAGTCCCCAGGGTTTCGAGACCCAGTACTTC.

The gene calls are TRBV5-1 and TRBJ1-2, with TRBD1 matching 7 bases. The J segment lost 3 bases and the V segment lost 4 bases, leaving 3 bases of the junction unmatched. This CDR3 contains 13 residues. In germline, CDR1 is SGHRS, CDR2 YFSETQ. The CDR3 nucleotides are TGCGCCAGCAGCGGGGACAGAGACTATGGCTACACCTTC. Amino acids: CASSGDRDYGYTF.

Remarks on this clone: Here the CDR3 omits its conserved ending phenylalanine or tryptophan, so a read error is the likely source. The DNA is left out, because the CDR3 cannot be placed on it with certainty; the CDR3 is given as TCRdb lists it. The gene calls are TRBV20-1 and TRBJ2-7; the D call in the table, TRBD2, was not verified against the DNA. Germline-derived CDR1 and CDR2 are DFQATT and SNEGSKA (reference sequence). The CDR3 region is 11 residues in length, termini included. CDR3 amino acids: CSARVPSGTTY.

This chain joins TRBV20-1 and TRBJ1-2; unclear D gene. With 5 bases removed from V and 13 bases from J, the gap between germline ends came to 17 bases. Per germline, CDR1 DFQATT and CDR2 SNEGSKA (reference sequence). The CDR3 extends over 11 amino acids. The CDR3 DNA sequence: TGCAGTGCTTCGGACGGTTTGGCTACCACCTTC. Amino acid sequence: CSASDGLATTF.

The CDR3 protein is CASQRQFLYEQYF. The DNA of the CDR3 is TGTGCCAGTCAACGACAGTTCCTCTACGAGCAGTACTTC. V usage is TRBV6-5 and J usage is TRBJ2-7; maybe TRBD1 (5 bases). This CDR3 has 13 amino acids. V shed 9 bases and J shed 3 bases, with 15 bases lying between them. Germline lookup yields CDR1 MNHEY and CDR2 SVGAGI.

This clone was found once. J is TRBJ2-2 and V is TRBV28, with TRBD1 matching over 9 bases. The CDR3 totals 15 residues. CDR1 and CDR2 (germline): MDHEN, SYDVKM. V was pared by 8 bases and J by 6 bases, with 10 bases of the junction left unmatched. CDR3 DNA: TGTGCCAGCCACCCCGGGACAGGGAGTGCCGGGGAGCTGTTTTTT. This sequence encodes CASHPGTGSAGELFF.

J is TRBJ2-7 and V is TRBV6-5, with D perhaps matching TRBD1 (6 bases). V was cut by 8 bases and J by 6 bases, with 17 bases left in between. Germline V gene data show CDR1 as MNHEY and CDR2 as SVGAGI. The CDR3 consists of 13 residues. The CDR3 spells CASGTGISSEQYF. The CDR3 region has the DNA TGTGCCAGCGGAACAGGGATTTCGTCCGAGCAGTACTTC.

This rearrangement joins TRBV28 to TRBJ1-6, with no clear D. CDR3 length: 15 residues. The germline V and J ends were trimmed by 6 bases and 8 bases, with 17 bases remaining between them. The germline gives CDR1 MDHEN, CDR2 SYDVKM. The DNA of the CDR3 is TGTGCCAGCAGCCCCCCTAAGGGCACTTATTCACCCCTCCACTTT. It specifies CASSPPKGTYSPLHF.

The chain combines TRBV5-1 with TRBJ1-1; 8 bases match TRBD1. The CDR3 sequence is 14 residues long. Germline CDR1 and CDR2: SGHRS and YFSETQ. The V and J ends lost 7 bases and 5 bases, in that order; junction bases with no gene match: 10. CDR3 bases: TGCGCCAGCGGTCATTCTGGACAGGGTACTGAAGCTTTCTTT. It yields the protein CASGHSGQGTEAFF.

The CDR3 loop is CASSLRSGFQDTQYF. The CDR3 DNA reads TGTGCCAGCAGTTTAAGGTCGGGGTTTCAAGATACGCAGTATTTT. This chain connects TRBV28 to TRBJ2-3; perhaps TRBD2 as D (5 bases). The germline V gene has CDR1 MDHEN and CDR2 SYDVKM. There are 15 residues in the CDR3. V was trimmed by 2 bases and J by 5 bases, leaving 14 bases between them.

The chain uses TRBV6-5 and TRBJ2-7; perhaps TRBD1 as D (6 bases). The CDR3 is 14 residues long. CDR1 and CDR2 (germline): MNHEY, SVGAGI. The V end lost 1 base, the J end lost 6 bases, and 13 bases lay between the germline ends. The CDR3 region is CASSYFPGQGEQYF. The CDR3, as DNA: TGTGCCAGCAGTTACTTCCCGGGACAAGGCGAGCAGTACTTC.

The chain has TRBV12-3 or TRBV12-4 and TRBJ1-2; D not resolved. Deletions cut 6 bases from V and 4 bases from J, with 9 bases between. The length of the CDR3 is 12 residues. CDR3 region: CASSLQFYGYTF. In DNA, the CDR3 is TGTGCCAGCAGCCTACAGTTCTATGGCTACACCTTC.

J is TRBJ2-2 and V is TRBV28, with 9 bases lining up with TRBD2. The CDR3 has 15 amino acids. Trimming took 5 bases from V and 4 from J; bases not matched to a gene: 5. Germline V gene lookup returns CDR1 MDHEN and CDR2 SYDVKM. The CDR3, as DNA: TGTGCCAGCAGTAAGCTAGCGGGACCCACCGGGGAGCTGTTTTTT. This gives the protein CASSKLAGPTGELFF.

This clone was seen only a few times. V gene TRBV7-9 combines with J gene TRBJ2-4, with a tentative D call TRBD2 (6 bases). The V gene's germline CDR1 is SEHNR and CDR2 FQNEAQ (reference sequence). V shed 10 bases and J shed 1 base, with 14 bases lying between them. CDR3 length: 14 residues. The CDR3 sequence: CATTGRGAKNIQYF. As DNA, the CDR3 is TGTGCCACCACCGGACGGGGGGCCAAAAACATTCAGTACTTC.

This clone showed up just once. This chain uses TRBV3-1 (or the pseudogene TRBV3-2) with TRBJ1-5; D remains unclear. Trimming pared 3 bases from V and 5 bases from J, leaving 5 bases between. The CDR3 is made up of 12 amino acids. In germline, CDR1 is LGHDT, CDR2 YNNKEL (reference sequence). CDR3 DNA sequence: TGTGCCAGCAGCCAGAGGGATCAGCCCCAGCATTTT. Translation gives CASSQRDQPQHF.

The chain carries TRBV9 and TRBJ2-7; tentatively, D is TRBD1 (6 bases). CDR3 length equals 14 residues. Germline CDR1 and CDR2: SGDLS and YYNGEE. The germline V and J ends were trimmed by 0 bases and 8 bases, with 15 bases remaining between them. The DNA for the CDR3 is TGTGCCAGCAGCGTAGAGGGACAAGGGGGACAGCAGTACTTC. Its translation: CASSVEGQGGQQYF.

The DNA of the CDR3 is TGTGCCTGGAGTCCCGGGAGGGTATCGAATTCACCCCTCCACTTT. It is translated as CAWSPGRVSNSPLHF. This sequence joins TRBV30 and TRBJ1-6; D is unclear. V lost 2 bases and J 7 bases, leaving 15 bases between the germline ends. Germline V gene sequence: CDR1 GTSNPN, CDR2 SVGIG (reference sequence). The CDR3 is made up of 15 amino acids.

The rearrangement uses TRBV14 and TRBJ2-5; a possible D gene is TRBD1 (5 bases). From germline, CDR1 is SGHDN and CDR2 FVKESK. This CDR3 has 13 residues. V was pared by 2 bases and J by 5 bases, with 9 bases between. The CDR3 nucleotides are TGTGCCAGCAGCCAAAGGGGTTTGGAGACCCAGTACTTC. This translates into CASSQRGLETQYF.

The rearrangement links TRBV2 to TRBJ2-6, with D possibly TRBD2 on 5 matching bases. This CDR3 spans 14 amino acids. V lost 7 bases, J lost 3 bases, and 10 bases lay in between. Germline lookup yields CDR1 SNHLY and CDR2 FYNNEI. CDR3 amino acids: CASTGRGGANVLTF. The CDR3 DNA is TGTGCCAGCACTGGTCGGGGTGGGGCCAACGTCCTGACTTTC.

This chain links TRBV30 with TRBJ1-1, with 7 bases identical to TRBD1. The V segment lost 4 bases and the J segment 4 bases; nucleotides outside the gene matches: 6. In germline, CDR1 is GTSNPN, CDR2 SVGIG (reference sequence). The CDR3 runs to 13 residues. CDR3 sequence reads: CAWTRGKGTEAFF. The CDR3 coding sequence is TGTGCCTGGACCAGGGGGAAGGGCACTGAAGCTTTCTTT.

This clone has just one count. The chain has TRBV3-1 (or the pseudogene TRBV3-2) and TRBJ1-5, with D tentatively TRBD1 (5 bases). CDR1 LGHDT and CDR2 YNNKEL come from the germline V gene (reference sequence). The CDR3 loop spans 17 amino acids. V lost 0 bases, J lost 2 bases, and 14 bases lay in between. CDR3 in amino acids: CASSQDLPTGRNQPQHF. Here the CDR3 DNA reads TGTGCCAGCAGCCAAGACCTCCCAACAGGCCGCAATCAGCCCCAGCATTTT.

This sequence joins TRBV5-1 and TRBJ1-6, with D unresolved. Germline-derived CDR1 and CDR2 are SGHRS and YFSETQ. The CDR3 covers 18 residues. The V and J ends lost 0 bases and 0 bases respectively, with 13 bases between them. The CDR3, as DNA: TGCGCCAGCAGCTTGGTGGGAGCAGTCAGCTCCTATAATTCACCCCTCCACTTT. Encoded protein: CASSLVGAVSSYNSPLHF.

The chain links TRBV5-1 to TRBJ2-1; D gene uncertain. The CDR3 sequence is 15 residues long. Trimming shortened V by 1 base and J by 0 bases, and 8 bases separated the two germline ends. The germline CDR1 and CDR2 sequences are SGHRS and YFSETQ. CDR3 region: CASSLTAPSYNEQFF. In DNA form, the CDR3 reads TGCGCCAGCAGCTTGACGGCTCCCTCCTACAATGAGCAGTTCTTC.

The CDR3 reads CASSRREQKADGTFF. The CDR3 DNA reads TGCGCCAGCAGCCGAAGGGAGCAAAAGGCGGACGGAACTTTCTTT. The chain combines TRBV5-1 with TRBJ1-1; unclear D gene. Germline V CDR1 and CDR2: SGHRS, YFSETQ. The CDR3 is 15 residues long. The V end was cut by 4 bases, the J end by 12 bases, with 25 bases between. Based on the CDR3 plus reference TRBV5-1 and TRBJ1-1, the full variable domain is KAGVTQTPRYLIKTRGQQVTLSCSPISGHRSVSWYQQTPGQGLQFLFEYFSETQRNKGNFPGRFSGRQFSNSRSEMNVSTLELGDSALYLCASSRREQKADGTFFGQGTRLTVV.

The chain couples TRBV18 to TRBJ1-1; D remains unclear. Trimming took 2 bases from V and 4 from J, leaving 14 bases between them. From germline, CDR1 is KGHSH and CDR2 LQKENI. The CDR3 contains 15 residues. The CDR3 here is CASSPAAGLGTEAFF. In DNA, the CDR3 is TGTGCCAGCTCACCAGCTGCTGGGTTGGGCACTGAAGCTTTCTTT.

The rearrangement links TRBV7-6 to TRBJ2-2; 7 bases agree with TRBD2. The CDR3 consists of 16 residues. Germline lookup yields CDR1 SGHVS and CDR2 FNYEAQ. After removal of 5 bases from V and 6 bases from J, the junction contained 12 bases not matched to a gene. The CDR3, as DNA: TGTGCCAGCAGCCTAACAAGCGGGAAAGGGGCCGGGGAGCTGTTTTTT. Translation: CASSLTSGKGAGELFF.

J is TRBJ2-3 and V is TRBV9; D unclear. The V end lost 4 bases, the J end lost 6 bases, and 9 bases lay between the germline ends. Germline values: CDR1 SGDLS, CDR2 YYNGEE. The CDR3 is 12 amino acids. DNA of the CDR3: TGTGCCAGCAGCTCCGTCGGGGATACGCAGTATTTT. It yields the protein CASSSVGDTQYF.

V usage is TRBV18 and J usage is TRBJ2-7; D possibly corresponds to TRBD1 (5 bases). The CDR3 length is 14 residues. V gave up 5 bases and J gave up 2 bases, with 13 bases separating them. CDR1 and CDR2 from the germline V gene are KGHSH and LQKENI. CDR3 protein: CASSSGHQTYEQYF. The CDR3 nucleotides read TGTGCCAGCTCATCCGGACATCAGACCTACGAGCAGTACTTC.

The J gene is TRBJ1-5, the V gene TRBV25-1; tentatively, D is TRBD1 (6 bases). The CDR3 is 16 residues long. Germline CDR1 MGHDK, CDR2 SYGVNS. Trimming cost V 2 bases and J 3 bases, with 14 bases left between them. This CDR3 is CASSEGWGAFNQPQHF. In nucleotides, the CDR3 is TGTGCCAGCAGTGAAGGGTGGGGGGCGTTCAATCAGCCCCAGCATTTT.

This chain joins TRBV12-5 and TRBJ2-4; D may match TRBD1 or TRBD2 (5 bases each). Deletions cut 0 bases from V and 9 bases from J, with 18 bases between. This CDR3 is built from 16 residues. Germline-derived CDR1 and CDR2 are LGHNT and FRNRAP. CDR3: CASGLVLGDSRRIQYF. The CDR3 DNA reads TGTGCTAGTGGTTTGGTACTGGGGGATAGTAGGCGCATTCAGTACTTC.